Below are 10 T cell receptor beta chains sequenced from a single sample in a study of Ad26.COV2.S vaccination and SARS-CoV-2 variants. TCRdb keeps only in-frame clones here, not all; method: immunoSEQ multiplex PCR. The top ten clones hold around 1.5% of a sample with about 680,000 clones, 89% of them seen once. Treatment given: roughly 19 received Ad26.COV2.S at low or high dose, single or two shots; about 5 received placebo; per-sample allocation not given. Following the first vaccine or placebo injection, samples were taken on day 63. The specimen was peripheral blood, collected in a trial of Ad26.COV2.S vaccine versus placebo. The receptors were gathered from a person between 18 and 65 years old who received the Ad26.COV2.S COVID-19 vaccine or a placebo.

The chain couples TRBV29-1 to TRBJ1-2, with D possibly TRBD1 on 6 matching bases. The germline gives CDR1 SQVTM, CDR2 ANQGSEA. This CDR3 comprises 13 residues. V was cut by 4 bases and J by 5 bases, with 14 bases left in between. CDR3 bases: TGCAGCGTTGGGGATCCAGGGGCGTATGGCTACACCTTC. This codes for CSVGDPGAYGYTF.

The chain links TRBV3-1 (or the pseudogene TRBV3-2) to TRBJ1-6; no definite D call. The germline V and J ends were trimmed by 2 bases and 10 bases, with 9 bases remaining between them. The CDR3 covers 13 residues. Germline CDR1 LGHDT, CDR2 YNNKEL (reference sequence). The CDR3 here is CASSQSTVSPLHF. The CDR3 DNA sequence: TGTGCCAGCAGCCAAAGTACTGTATCACCCCTCCACTTT.

V usage is TRBV21-1 and J usage is TRBJ1-5. TRBV21-1 is annotated as a pseudogene. The CDR3 loop spans 11 amino acids. CDR3 in amino acids: CASSRGQPQHF. The CDR3 DNA is TGTGCCAGCAGCAGGGGTCAGCCCCAGCATTTT.

This chain links TRBV9 with TRBJ2-1, with D possibly matching TRBD2 (6 bases). Germline-derived CDR1 and CDR2 are SGDLS and YYNGEE. V gave up 3 bases and J gave up 10 bases, with 14 bases separating them. CDR3 length: 13 residues. The CDR3 coding sequence is TGTGCCAGCAGCGATCCCTTCAGCGGGGAGCAGTTCTTC. This encodes CASSDPFSGEQFF.

V and J are TRBV1 and TRBJ1-1; no DNA check was done on the table's D call, TRBD1. TRBV1 counts as a pseudogene. The CDR3 spans 13 residues. CDR3: CTSSQVGVPEAFF. The CDR3 nucleotides read TGCACCAGCAGCCAAGTAGGGGTCCCTGAAGCTTTCTTT.

This clone has just a few counts. This CDR3 is CASSYSTGYLYGYTF. The CDR3, as DNA: TGTGCCAGCAGTTACTCGACCGGTTACTTGTATGGCTACACCTTC. The gene calls are TRBV6-5 and TRBJ1-2; D not resolved. CDR3 size: 15 residues. Trimming left V 0 bases short and J 5 bases short, with 13 bases between. The germline gives CDR1 MNHEY, CDR2 SVGAGI.

The chain couples TRBV20-1 to TRBJ1-4, with TRBD1 as a possible D gene (5 bases). This CDR3 region has 13 residues. Per germline, CDR1 DFQATT and CDR2 SNEGSKA (reference sequence). Trimming took 3 bases from V and 5 from J, leaving 10 bases between them. CDR3 DNA: TGCAGTGCTAGTTCCGGGGGAAATGAAAAACTGTTTTTT. Encoded protein: CSASSGGNEKLFF.

V gene TRBV18 combines with J gene TRBJ1-2, with 9 bases that match TRBD1. CDR3 length equals 18 residues. J was trimmed by 3 bases and V by 4 bases; bases with no gene match: 15. In germline, CDR1 is KGHSH, CDR2 LQKENI. For the CDR3, the DNA is TGTGCCAGCTCACAACAAGAGTTCGGGACAGGGAGCGACTATGGCTACACCTTC. Translation gives CASSQQEFGTGSDYGYTF.

V is TRBV10-2 and J is TRBJ1-2; D is possibly TRBD1 (5 bases). This CDR3 is 15 amino acids long. CDR1 WSHSY and CDR2 SAAADI come from the germline V gene. V was cut by 4 bases and J by 4 bases, with 16 bases left in between. CDR3 residues: CASSVYRGTSYGYTF. The CDR3 DNA reads as TGCGCCAGCAGTGTATACAGAGGGACCTCCTATGGCTACACCTTC.

As to this clone: One end of the junction varies from germline; a read error may be responsible. This chain links TRBV6-5 with TRBJ2-2; TRBD2 aligns across 7 bases. The CDR3 has 15 amino acids. Germline V gives CDR1 MNHEY, CDR2 SVGAGI. The CDR3 bases are TGTGCCAGCAGTCACTCTAGCGGGAACACCGGGGAGCTGTTTTTT. Translated: CASSHSSGNTGELFF.